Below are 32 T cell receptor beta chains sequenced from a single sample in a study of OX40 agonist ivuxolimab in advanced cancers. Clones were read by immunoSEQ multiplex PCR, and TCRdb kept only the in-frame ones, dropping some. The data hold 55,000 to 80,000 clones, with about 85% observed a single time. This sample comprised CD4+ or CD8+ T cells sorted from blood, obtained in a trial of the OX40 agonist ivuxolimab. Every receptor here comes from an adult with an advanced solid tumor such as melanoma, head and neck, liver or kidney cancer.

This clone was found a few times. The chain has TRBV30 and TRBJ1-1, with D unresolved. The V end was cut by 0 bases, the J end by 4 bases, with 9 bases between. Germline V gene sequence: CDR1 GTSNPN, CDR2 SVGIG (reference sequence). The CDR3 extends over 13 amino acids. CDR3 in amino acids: CAWSVLAGTEAFF. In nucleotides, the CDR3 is TGTGCCTGGAGTGTACTGGCAGGCACTGAAGCTTTCTTT. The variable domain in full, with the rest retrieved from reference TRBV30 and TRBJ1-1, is SQTIHQWPATLVQPVGSPLSLECTVEGTSNPNLYWYRQAAGRGLQLLFYSVGIGQISSEVPQNLSASRPQDRQFILSSKKLLLSDSGFYLCAWSVLAGTEAFFGQGTRLTVV.

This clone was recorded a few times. In DNA form, the CDR3 reads TGCGCCAGCAGCCAAGATCGTGAGGGGAGAGATACGCAGTATTTT. It codes for CASSQDREGRDTQYF. V usage is TRBV4-1 and J usage is TRBJ2-3; D is perhaps TRBD1 or TRBD2 (5 bases each). The CDR3 spans 15 residues. The V end lost 0 bases, the J end lost 5 bases, and 12 bases lay between the germline ends. Germline CDR1 is MGHRA and CDR2 is YSYEKL.

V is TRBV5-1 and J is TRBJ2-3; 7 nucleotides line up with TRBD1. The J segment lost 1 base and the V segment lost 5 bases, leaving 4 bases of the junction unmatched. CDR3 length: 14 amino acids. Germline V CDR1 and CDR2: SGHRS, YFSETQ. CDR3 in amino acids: CASSFDRGTDTQYF. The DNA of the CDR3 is TGCGCCAGCAGTTTTGACAGGGGCACAGATACGCAGTATTTT.

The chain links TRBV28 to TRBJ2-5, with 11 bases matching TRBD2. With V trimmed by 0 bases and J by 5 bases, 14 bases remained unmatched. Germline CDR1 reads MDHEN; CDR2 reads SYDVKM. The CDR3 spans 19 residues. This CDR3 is CASSLWPKTSGIPRETQYF. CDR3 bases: TGTGCCAGCAGTTTATGGCCTAAGACTAGCGGGATCCCCCGGGAGACCCAGTACTTC.

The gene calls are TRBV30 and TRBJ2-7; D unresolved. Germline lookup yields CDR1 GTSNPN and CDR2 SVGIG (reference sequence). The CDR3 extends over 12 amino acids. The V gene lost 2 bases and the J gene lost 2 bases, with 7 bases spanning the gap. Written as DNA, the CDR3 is TGTGCCTGGAGTCCGTCCACCTACGAGCAGTACTTC. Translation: CAWSPSTYEQYF.

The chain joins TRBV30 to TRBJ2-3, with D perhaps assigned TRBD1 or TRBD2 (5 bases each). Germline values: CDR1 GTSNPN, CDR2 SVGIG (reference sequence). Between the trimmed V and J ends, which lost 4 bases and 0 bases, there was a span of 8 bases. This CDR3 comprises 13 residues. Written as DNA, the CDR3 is TGTGCCTGGATGGGGGTAAGCACAGATACGCAGTATTTT. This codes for CAWMGVSTDTQYF.

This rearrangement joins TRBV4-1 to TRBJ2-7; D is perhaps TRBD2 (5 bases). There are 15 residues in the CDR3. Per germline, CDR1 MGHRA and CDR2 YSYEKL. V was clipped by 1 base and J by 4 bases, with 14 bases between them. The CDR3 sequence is CASSQGSSAGYEQYF. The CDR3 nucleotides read TGCGCCAGCAGCCAAGGGTCGAGCGCGGGTTACGAGCAGTACTTC.

The CDR3 region is CASSTFRGIGYTF. CDR3 in DNA: TGTGCCAGCAGTACCTTCAGGGGTATAGGCTACACCTTC. The V call is TRBV28, the J call TRBJ1-2, with D possibly TRBD1 on 6 matching bases. The CDR3 is 13 amino acids. CDR1 and CDR2 (germline): MDHEN, SYDVKM. Trimming removed 5 bases at V and 8 bases at J, with 15 bases between.

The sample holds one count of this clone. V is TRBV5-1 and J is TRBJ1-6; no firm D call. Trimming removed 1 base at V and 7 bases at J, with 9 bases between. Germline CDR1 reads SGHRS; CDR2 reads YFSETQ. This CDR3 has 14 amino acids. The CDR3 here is CASSLLGTNSPLHF. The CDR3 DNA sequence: TGCGCCAGCAGCTTGCTGGGCACCAATTCACCCCTCCACTTT. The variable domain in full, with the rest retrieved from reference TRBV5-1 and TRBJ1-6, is KAGVTQTPRYLIKTRGQQVTLSCSPISGHRSVSWYQQTPGQGLQFLFEYFSETQRNKGNFPGRFSGRQFSNSRSEMNVSTLELGDSALYLCASSLLGTNSPLHFGNGTRLTVT.

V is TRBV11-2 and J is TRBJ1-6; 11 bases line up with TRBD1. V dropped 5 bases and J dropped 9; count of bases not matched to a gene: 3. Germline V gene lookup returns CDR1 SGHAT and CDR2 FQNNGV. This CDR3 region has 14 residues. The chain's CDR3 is CASSGQGAGSPLHF. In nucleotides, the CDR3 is TGTGCCAGCAGCGGACAGGGGGCAGGTTCACCCCTCCACTTT.

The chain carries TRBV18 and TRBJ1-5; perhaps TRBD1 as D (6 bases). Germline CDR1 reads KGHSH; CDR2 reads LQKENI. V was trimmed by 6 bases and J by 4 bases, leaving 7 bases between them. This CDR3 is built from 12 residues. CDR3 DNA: TGTGCCAGCTCTACAGGGAATCAGCCCCAGCATTTT. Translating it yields CASSTGNQPQHF.

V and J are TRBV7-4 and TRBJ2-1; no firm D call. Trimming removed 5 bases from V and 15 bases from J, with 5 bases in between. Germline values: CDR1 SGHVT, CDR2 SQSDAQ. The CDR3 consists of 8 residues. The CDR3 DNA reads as TGTGCCAGCAGCCCCCCGTTCTTC. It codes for CASSPPFF.

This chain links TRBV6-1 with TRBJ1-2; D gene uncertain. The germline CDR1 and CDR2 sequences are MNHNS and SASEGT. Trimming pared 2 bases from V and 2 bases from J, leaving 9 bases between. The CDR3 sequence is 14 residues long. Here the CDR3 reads CASSERPANYGYTF. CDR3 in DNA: TGTGCCAGCAGTGAACGTCCCGCGAACTATGGCTACACCTTC.

The CDR3 coding sequence is TGTGCCAGCTCACCAACCGGACAGAACTACAATGAGCAGTTCTTC. Its protein product is CASSPTGQNYNEQFF. This chain links TRBV18 with TRBJ2-1; D might be TRBD1 (6 bases). Deletions cut 2 bases from V and 3 bases from J, with 11 bases between. The CDR3 is 15 residues long. The germline gives CDR1 KGHSH, CDR2 LQKENI.

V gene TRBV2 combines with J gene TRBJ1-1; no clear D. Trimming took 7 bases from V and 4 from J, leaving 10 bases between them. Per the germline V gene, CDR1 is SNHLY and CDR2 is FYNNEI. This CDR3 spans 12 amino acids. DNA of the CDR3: TGTGCCAGCATCTTGCTTAGCACTGAAGCTTTCTTT. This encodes CASILLSTEAFF.

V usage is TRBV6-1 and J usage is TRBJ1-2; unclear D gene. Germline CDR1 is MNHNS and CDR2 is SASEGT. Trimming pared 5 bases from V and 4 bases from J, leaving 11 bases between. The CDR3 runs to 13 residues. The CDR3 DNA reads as TGTGCCAGCAGTAGTACAGCAAGCTATGGCTACACCTTC. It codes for CASSSTASYGYTF.

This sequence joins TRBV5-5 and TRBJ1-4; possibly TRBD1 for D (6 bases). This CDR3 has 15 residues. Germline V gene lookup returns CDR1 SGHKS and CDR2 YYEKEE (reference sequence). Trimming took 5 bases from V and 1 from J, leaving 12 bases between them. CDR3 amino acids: CASRSQGRTNEKLFF. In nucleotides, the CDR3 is TGTGCCAGCAGGTCGCAGGGGCGAACTAATGAAAAACTGTTTTTT.

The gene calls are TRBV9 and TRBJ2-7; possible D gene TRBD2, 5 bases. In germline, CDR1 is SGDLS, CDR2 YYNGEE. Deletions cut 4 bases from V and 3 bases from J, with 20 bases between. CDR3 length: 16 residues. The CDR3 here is CASSSERGQNDYEQYF. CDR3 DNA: TGTGCCAGCAGCTCAGAGCGAGGGCAGAACGACTACGAGCAGTACTTC. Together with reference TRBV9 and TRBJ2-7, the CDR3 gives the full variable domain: DSGVTQTPKHLITATGQRVTLRCSPRSGDLSVYWYQQSLDQGLQFLIQYYNGEERAKGNILERFSAQQFPDLHSELNLSSLELGDSALYFCASSSERGQNDYEQYFGPGTRLTVT.

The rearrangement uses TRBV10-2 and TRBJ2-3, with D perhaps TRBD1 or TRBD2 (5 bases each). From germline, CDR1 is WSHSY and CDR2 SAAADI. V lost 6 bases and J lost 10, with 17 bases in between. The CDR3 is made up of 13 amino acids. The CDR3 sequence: CASRDPPGPPQYF. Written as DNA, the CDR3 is TGCGCCAGCAGGGATCCGCCGGGACCACCGCAGTATTTT.

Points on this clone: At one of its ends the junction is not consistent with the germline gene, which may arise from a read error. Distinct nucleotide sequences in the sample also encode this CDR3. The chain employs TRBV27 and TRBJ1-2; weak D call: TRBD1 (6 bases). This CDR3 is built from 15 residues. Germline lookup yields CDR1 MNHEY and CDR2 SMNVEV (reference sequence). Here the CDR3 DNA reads TGTGCCAGTAGTTTGACCCTCGGGACACTTTATGGCTACACCTTC. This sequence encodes CASSLTLGTLYGYTF.

CDR3 sequence reads: CASSFGRGSYNEQFF. DNA for the CDR3: TGTGCCAGCAGCTTTGGGAGGGGGTCCTACAATGAGCAGTTCTTC. This chain uses TRBV7-2 with TRBJ2-1; D might be TRBD2 (7 bases). Germline CDR1 reads SGHTA; CDR2 reads FQGNSA. The CDR3 contains 15 residues. Trimming stripped 3 bases from V and 1 base from J, with 10 bases between.

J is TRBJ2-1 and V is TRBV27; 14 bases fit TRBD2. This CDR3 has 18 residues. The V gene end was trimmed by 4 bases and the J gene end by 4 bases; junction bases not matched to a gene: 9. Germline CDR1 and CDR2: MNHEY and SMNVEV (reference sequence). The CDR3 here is CASSSPRTSGRRYNEQFF. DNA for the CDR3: TGTGCCAGCAGTTCTCCTCGGACTAGCGGGAGGAGATACAATGAGCAGTTCTTC.

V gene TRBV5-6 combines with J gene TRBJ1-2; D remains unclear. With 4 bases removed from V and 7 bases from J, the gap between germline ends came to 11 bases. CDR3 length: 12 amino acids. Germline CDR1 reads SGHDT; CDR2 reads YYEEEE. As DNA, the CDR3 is TGTGCCAGCAGCCCCGGATTATTTGGCTACACCTTC. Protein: CASSPGLFGYTF.

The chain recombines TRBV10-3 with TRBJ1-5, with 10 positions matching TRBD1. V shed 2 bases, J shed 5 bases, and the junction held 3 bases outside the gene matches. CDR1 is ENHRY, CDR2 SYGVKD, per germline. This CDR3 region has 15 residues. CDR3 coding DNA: TGTGCCATCAGTGAGAGACAGGGGGCTGATCAGCCCCAGCATTTT. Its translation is CAISERQGADQPQHF.

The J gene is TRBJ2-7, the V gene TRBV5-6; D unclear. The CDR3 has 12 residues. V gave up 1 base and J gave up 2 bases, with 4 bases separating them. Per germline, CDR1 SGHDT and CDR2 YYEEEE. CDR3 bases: TGTGCCAGCAGCTTGAAAACCTACGAGCAGTACTTC. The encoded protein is CASSLKTYEQYF.

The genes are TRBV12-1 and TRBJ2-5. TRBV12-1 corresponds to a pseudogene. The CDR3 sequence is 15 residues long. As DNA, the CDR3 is TGTGCCAGCAGCTTAAGGTCCCAGCCTCAAGAGACCCAGTACTTC. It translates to CASSLRSQPQETQYF.

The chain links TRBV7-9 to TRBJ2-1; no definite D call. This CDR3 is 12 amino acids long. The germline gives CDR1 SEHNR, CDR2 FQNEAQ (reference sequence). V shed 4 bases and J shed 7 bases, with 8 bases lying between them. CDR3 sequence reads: CASSSQTNEQFF. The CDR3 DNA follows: TGTGCCAGCAGCTCCCAGACTAATGAGCAGTTCTTC.

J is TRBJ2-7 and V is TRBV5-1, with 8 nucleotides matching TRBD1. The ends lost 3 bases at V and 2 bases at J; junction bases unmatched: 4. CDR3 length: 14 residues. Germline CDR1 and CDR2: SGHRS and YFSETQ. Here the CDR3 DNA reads TGCGCCAGCAGCTCCAGGGGGCCCCCCTACGAGCAGTACTTC. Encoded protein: CASSSRGPPYEQYF.

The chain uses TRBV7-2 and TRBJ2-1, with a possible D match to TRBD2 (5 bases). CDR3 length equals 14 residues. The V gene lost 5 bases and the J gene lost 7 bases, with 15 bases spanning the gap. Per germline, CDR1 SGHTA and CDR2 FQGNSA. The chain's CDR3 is CASSIQASSNEQFF. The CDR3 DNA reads TGTGCCAGCAGCATCCAGGCTAGCAGTAATGAGCAGTTCTTC.

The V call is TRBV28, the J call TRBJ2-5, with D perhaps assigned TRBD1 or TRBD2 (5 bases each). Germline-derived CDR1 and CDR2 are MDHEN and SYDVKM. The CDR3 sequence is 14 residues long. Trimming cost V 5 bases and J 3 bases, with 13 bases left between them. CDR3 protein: CASSGARGEETQYF. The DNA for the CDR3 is TGTGCCAGCAGTGGGGCACGAGGGGAAGAGACCCAGTACTTC.

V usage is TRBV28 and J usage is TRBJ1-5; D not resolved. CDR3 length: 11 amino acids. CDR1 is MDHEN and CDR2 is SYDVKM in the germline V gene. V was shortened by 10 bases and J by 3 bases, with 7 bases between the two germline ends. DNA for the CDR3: TGTGCCACCGGCCACAATCAGCCCCAGCATTTT. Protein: CATGHNQPQHF.

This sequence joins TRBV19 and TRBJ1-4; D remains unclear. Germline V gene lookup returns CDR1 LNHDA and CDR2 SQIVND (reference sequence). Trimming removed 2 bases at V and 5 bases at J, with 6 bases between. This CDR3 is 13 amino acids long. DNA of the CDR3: TGTGCCAGTAGTATACTGCTAAATGAAAAACTGTTTTTT. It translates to CASSILLNEKLFF.